Each of the 27 T cell receptor beta chains below was sequenced from the same sample in a study of shared clonotypes between healthy human individuals (dated by TCRdb to 2020 to 2021). The protocol used for the library was the immunoSEQ multiplex PCR assay. TCRdb took over this immuneACCESS table, retaining in-frame rearrangements with V and J assigned. Such tables are incomplete; in checked studies, under half of the missing clones stem from an unresolved V gene, and the remainder is unexplained. The sample records some 1,400,000 clones, roughly 95% of which are singletons. The top ten hold roughly 1.2% of the sample. Sequenced sample: naive CD4+ T cells sorted from blood. The sample's cell subset or site label, decoded: CD45RA+ positively selected. The source of these receptors is a man younger than 45 in good health.

This clone was picked up one time. The J gene is TRBJ2-3, the V gene TRBV19, with 8 bases identical to TRBD1. Per the germline V gene, CDR1 is LNHDA and CDR2 is SQIVND (reference sequence). The CDR3 loop spans 15 amino acids. V lost 1 base, J lost 2 bases, and 2 bases stayed unmatched. CDR3 loop: CASSIGTGITDTQYF. The CDR3 DNA reads TGTGCCAGTAGTATAGGGACAGGGATCACAGATACGCAGTATTTT.

This rearrangement joins TRBV7-8 to TRBJ2-7; 8 nucleotides line up with TRBD1. There are 14 residues in the CDR3. V lost 5 bases to trimming and J lost 2 bases; unmatched junction nucleotides: 5. Germline CDR1 reads SGHVS; CDR2 reads FQNEAQ. The CDR3 reads CASSLRTGTYEQYF. CDR3 bases: TGTGCCAGCAGCCTGAGGACAGGGACCTACGAGCAGTACTTC.

The chain is built from TRBV15 and TRBJ2-1; possible D gene TRBD1, 5 bases. V lost 1 base and J 6 bases, leaving 10 bases between the germline ends. Per the germline V gene, CDR1 is LNHNV and CDR2 is YYDKDF (reference sequence). The CDR3 totals 14 residues. The CDR3 nucleotides are TGTGCCACCAGCAGAGGACAGTCGGTCAATGAGCAGTTCTTC. Translation gives CATSRGQSVNEQFF. Looking up the rest from reference TRBV15 and TRBJ2-1 gives the full variable domain: DAMVIQNPRYQVTQFGKPVTLSCSQTLNHNVMYWYQQKSSQAPKLLFHYYDKDFNNEADTPDNFQSRRPNTSFCFLDIRSPGLGDTAMYLCATSRGQSVNEQFFGPGTRLTVL.

There are a few counts of this clone. This chain joins TRBV9 and TRBJ2-3; D is unclear. V lost 3 bases to trimming and J lost 5 bases, with 7 bases between them. CDR3 length: 12 residues. From germline, CDR1 is SGDLS and CDR2 YYNGEE. DNA for the CDR3: TGTGCCAGCAGCGGAGTAGGAGATACGCAGTATTTT. Its protein product is CASSGVGDTQYF.

The CDR3 loop is CASQKSGTSFSYYEQYF. The CDR3 DNA sequence: TGTGCCAGCCAAAAATCGGGGACTAGTTTTTCCTACTACGAGCAGTACTTC. The J gene is TRBJ2-7, the V gene TRBV11-2; 8 bases agree with TRBD2. J was trimmed by 3 bases and V by 8 bases; bases with no gene match: 18. CDR3 length equals 17 residues. The V gene's germline CDR1 is SGHAT and CDR2 FQNNGV.

CDR3 nucleotide sequence: TGCGCCAGCAGCTTGGCCAGGGGACGGATGGCTGAAGCTTTCTTT. Its protein product is CASSLARGRMAEAFF. The chain is built from TRBV5-1 and TRBJ1-1; possible D gene TRBD1, 6 bases. Between the trimmed V and J ends, which lost 0 bases and 6 bases, there was a span of 15 bases. There are 15 residues in the CDR3. CDR1 and CDR2 from the germline V gene are SGHRS and YFSETQ. The variable domain in full, with the rest retrieved from reference TRBV5-1 and TRBJ1-1, is KAGVTQTPRYLIKTRGQQVTLSCSPISGHRSVSWYQQTPGQGLQFLFEYFSETQRNKGNFPGRFSGRQFSNSRSEMNVSTLELGDSALYLCASSLARGRMAEAFFGQGTRLTVV.

The chain carries TRBV27 and TRBJ2-1; D remains ambiguous. The V gene lost 0 bases and the J gene lost 4 bases, with 16 bases spanning the gap. Germline V gene lookup returns CDR1 MNHEY and CDR2 SMNVEV (reference sequence). The CDR3 consists of 17 residues. CDR3 sequence: CASSLSASAQSYNEQFF. CDR3 in DNA: TGTGCCAGCAGTTTATCGGCGAGCGCCCAAAGTTACAATGAGCAGTTCTTC.

Worth noting for this clone: In the same sample, other DNA sequences code for this CDR3. V is TRBV18 and J is TRBJ2-7; 13 bases are a match to TRBD2. V dropped 3 bases and J dropped 1; count of bases not matched to a gene: 3. Germline V gives CDR1 KGHSH, CDR2 LQKENI. The CDR3 length is 16 residues. The CDR3: CASSPGLAGVSYEQYF. CDR3 DNA sequence: TGTGCCAGCTCACCCGGACTAGCGGGAGTATCCTACGAGCAGTACTTC.

V and J are TRBV19 and TRBJ2-3; D is possibly TRBD1 (6 bases). There are 17 residues in the CDR3. V was cut by 6 bases and J by 2 bases, with 21 bases left in between. Germline CDR1 LNHDA, CDR2 SQIVND (reference sequence). Written as DNA, the CDR3 is TGTGCCAGTAGACCAGGGGCGAGAGGACCCTACACAGATACGCAGTATTTT. It yields the protein CASRPGARGPYTDTQYF.

The chain couples TRBV14 to TRBJ2-1, with 10 bases lining up with TRBD2. The germline V gene has CDR1 SGHDN and CDR2 FVKESK. V was pared by 6 bases and J by 2 bases, with 19 bases of the junction left unmatched. This CDR3 comprises 20 residues. The chain's CDR3 is CASSHLRKREGQSAYNEQFF. The CDR3 DNA is TGTGCCAGCAGTCATCTAAGAAAGCGGGAGGGCCAATCCGCCTACAATGAGCAGTTCTTC.

In DNA form, the CDR3 reads TGTGCCAGTAGTATCCGTCGAATTAGCGGAATCTACAATGAGCAGTTCTTC. Translating it yields CASSIRRISGIYNEQFF. The genes are TRBV19 and TRBJ2-1, with D maybe TRBD2 (6 bases). This CDR3 has 17 residues. Germline lookup yields CDR1 LNHDA and CDR2 SQIVND (reference sequence). V shed 3 bases and J shed 3 bases, with 18 bases lying between them.

V gene TRBV5-6 combines with J gene TRBJ1-2; no clear D gene. Deletions cut 4 bases from V and 4 bases from J, with 8 bases between. The germline gives CDR1 SGHDT, CDR2 YYEEEE. The CDR3 contains 12 residues. CDR3 loop: CASSVRGYGYTF. The CDR3, as DNA: TGTGCCAGCAGCGTACGGGGCTATGGCTACACCTTC.

The chain couples TRBV19 to TRBJ1-5; D is uncertain. CDR1 and CDR2 (germline): LNHDA, SQIVND (reference sequence). V lost 0 bases, J lost 2 bases, and 14 bases lay in between. The CDR3 has 17 amino acids. The CDR3 nucleotides read TGTGCCAGTAGTATAGATCTCGGGTCCCGGGGCAATCAGCCCCAGCATTTT. It yields the protein CASSIDLGSRGNQPQHF.

This clone is a singleton in its sample. The genes are TRBV15 and TRBJ2-4; 16 bases match TRBD2. V lost 3 bases to trimming and J lost 1 base; unmatched junction nucleotides: 9. This CDR3 is 20 amino acids long. Germline CDR1 is LNHNV and CDR2 is YYDKDF (reference sequence). CDR3 loop: CATSRESGLAGGWAKNIQYF. The CDR3 nucleotides read TGTGCCACCAGCAGGGAATCGGGACTAGCGGGAGGGTGGGCCAAAAACATTCAGTACTTC. Full variable domain (rest looked up from reference TRBV15 and TRBJ2-4): DAMVIQNPRYQVTQFGKPVTLSCSQTLNHNVMYWYQQKSSQAPKLLFHYYDKDFNNEADTPDNFQSRRPNTSFCFLDIRSPGLGDTAMYLCATSRESGLAGGWAKNIQYFGAGTRLSVL.

V usage is TRBV9 and J usage is TRBJ2-3; 7 nucleotides match TRBD2. Germline CDR1 SGDLS, CDR2 YYNGEE. The trim removed 2 bases at V and 1 base at J, leaving 7 bases unmatched. This CDR3 spans 16 amino acids. CDR3 bases: TGTGCCAGCAGCGTCCCCGAGCTAGCGGGCACAGATACGCAGTATTTT. Translated: CASSVPELAGTDTQYF.

The rearrangement joins TRBV6-5 to TRBJ1-1; 9 nucleotides agree with TRBD1. The germline CDR1 and CDR2 sequences are MNHEY and SVGAGI. The CDR3 is 14 amino acids. The V and J ends lost 0 bases and 5 bases, in that order; junction bases with no gene match: 1. This CDR3 reads CASSYSGTGTEAFF. In DNA form, the CDR3 reads TGTGCCAGCAGTTACTCGGGGACAGGGACTGAAGCTTTCTTT.

This clone came up a few times. The J gene is TRBJ2-1, the V gene TRBV19, with D unclear. The CDR3 loop spans 13 amino acids. The germline gives CDR1 LNHDA, CDR2 SQIVND (reference sequence). The V end was cut by 7 bases, the J end by 6 bases, with 13 bases between. The CDR3 is CASNPGFGNEQFF. CDR3 bases: TGTGCCAGTAATCCGGGTTTCGGCAATGAGCAGTTCTTC.

The rearrangement joins TRBV19 to TRBJ1-2; possible D gene TRBD1, 6 bases. The CDR3 runs 14 residues. CDR1 is LNHDA, CDR2 SQIVND, per germline (reference sequence). The V gene lost 6 bases and the J gene lost 4 bases, with 15 bases spanning the gap. This CDR3 reads CASRQAQGSYGYTF. In DNA form, the CDR3 reads TGTGCCAGTAGACAAGCACAGGGTTCCTATGGCTACACCTTC.

The J gene is TRBJ1-3, the V gene TRBV10-1; D gene unclear. Germline-derived CDR1 and CDR2 are WNHNN and SYGVQD (reference sequence). The CDR3 is 13 residues long. Between the trimmed V and J ends, which lost 11 bases and 0 bases, there was a span of 11 bases. CDR3 in amino acids: CARYGNSGNTIYF. The CDR3 nucleotides are TGCGCCCGATACGGTAACTCTGGAAACACCATATATTTT.

This sequence joins TRBV7-6 and TRBJ2-7; a weak D match, TRBD2 (6 bases). Germline CDR1 is SGHVS and CDR2 is FNYEAQ. V was cut by 0 bases and J by 7 bases, with 13 bases left in between. This CDR3 contains 14 residues. The CDR3 DNA follows: TGTGCCAGCAGCTTAGCATCAGGAGGGTGGGAGCAGTACTTC. Residues: CASSLASGGWEQYF.

The CDR3 is CASSLGSIDEKLFF. In nucleotides, the CDR3 is TGTGCCAGCAGCTTGGGGTCTATAGATGAAAAACTGTTTTTT. The chain employs TRBV5-6 and TRBJ1-4, with D uncertain. CDR3 size: 14 residues. V lost 0 bases, J lost 6 bases, and 9 bases lay in between. Germline V CDR1 and CDR2: SGHDT, YYEEEE. The variable domain in full, completed from reference TRBV5-6 and TRBJ1-4, reads DAGVTQSPTHLIKTRGQQVTLRCSPKSGHDTVSWYQQALGQGPQFIFQYYEEEERQRGNFPDRFSGHQFPNYSSELNVNALLLGDSALYLCASSLGSIDEKLFFGSGTQLSVL.

The genes are TRBV18 and TRBJ1-4; TRBD1 matches 8 bases. Germline V gives CDR1 KGHSH, CDR2 LQKENI. The CDR3 extends over 15 amino acids. With 0 bases clipped from V and 6 bases from J, the junction kept 3 bases outside the gene matches. The DNA of the CDR3 is TGTGCCAGCTCACCACCGTCAGGGGGCTATGAAAAACTGTTTTTT. Encoded protein: CASSPPSGGYEKLFF.

The J gene is TRBJ2-5, the V gene TRBV13, with 10 nucleotides matching TRBD2. V shed 0 bases and J 4 bases; nucleotides not matched to a gene: 2. The CDR3 spans 15 residues. The V gene's germline CDR1 is PRHDT and CDR2 FYEKMQ (reference sequence). CDR3 region: CASSLGRTSGETQYF. The CDR3 bases are TGTGCCAGCAGCTTAGGCCGGACTAGCGGAGAGACCCAGTACTTC.

The chain has TRBV29-1 and TRBJ2-5; no reliable D call. Germline CDR1 and CDR2: SQVTM and ANQGSEA. The CDR3 sequence is 13 residues long. V lost 4 bases and J 1 base, leaving 10 bases between the germline ends. The CDR3: CSVAKTAQETQYF. In DNA, the CDR3 is TGCAGCGTTGCAAAAACCGCCCAAGAGACCCAGTACTTC.

The chain recombines TRBV6-6 with TRBJ2-7; 10 nucleotides line up with TRBD1. The CDR3 length is 16 residues. The V gene end was trimmed by 5 bases and the J gene end by 3 bases; junction bases not matched to a gene: 10. The V gene's germline CDR1 is MNHNY and CDR2 SVGAGI (reference sequence). CDR3 residues: CASSRRKGTGVYEQYF. CDR3 bases: TGTGCCAGCAGTCGCCGAAAAGGGACAGGGGTCTACGAGCAGTACTTC.

The chain links TRBV6-6 to TRBJ2-1; TRBD1 matches at 8 bases. The CDR3 has 13 residues. Germline V lookup: CDR1 MNHNY, CDR2 SVGAGI (reference sequence). Trimming cost V 7 bases and J 4 bases; bases outside gene matches: 3. This chain's CDR3 is CASINRGYNEQFF. The CDR3 bases are TGTGCCAGCATCAACAGGGGGTACAATGAGCAGTTCTTC.

About this clone itself: Different DNA sequences within this sample yield the same CDR3. The chain joins TRBV5-4 to TRBJ2-1; TRBD2 agrees at 8 bases. Looked up from germline, CDR1 is SGHNT and CDR2 is YYREEE (reference sequence). There are 14 residues in the CDR3. V trimming: 5 bases; J trimming: 6 bases; junction bases outside the gene matches: 7. The CDR3 reads CASSSTSGSNEQFF. Here the CDR3 DNA reads TGTGCCAGCAGTTCTACTAGCGGATCCAATGAGCAGTTCTTC.